This TCR beta chain was observed in a study of vaccination effects on CD4 cells after COVID-19. Findings of the study overall: Cross-reaction with common cold coronaviruses was seen in only 1 of 255 vaccine-induced clones from healthy vaccinees.

CD4+ T cells specific for antigen were expanded with viral peptide pools by the ViraFEST assay before sequencing. The culture ran for roughly 10 days before CD4+ T cells were isolated. Regarding this clone: Its antigen is currently unknown.

Sequencing was performed with immunoSEQ multiplex PCR; in TCRdb, only in-frame clones are kept and a portion is missing. This sample has around 83,000 clones, with around four fifths found just once. The receptor was isolated from a human donor who received a COVID-19 vaccine. The sequences come from CD4+ T cells from PBMCs cultured with HCoV-229E spike peptides, collected before COVID-19 vaccination.

CDR3 protein: CASSIVGQGFQPQHF. As DNA, the CDR3 is TGTGCCAGTAGTATTGTAGGACAGGGCTTTCAGCCCCAGCATTTT. The J gene is TRBJ1-5, the V gene TRBV19; 8 nucleotides line up with TRBD1. From germline, CDR1 is LNHDA and CDR2 SQIVND (reference sequence). V gave up 3 bases and J gave up 6 bases; unmatched junction bases: 7. The CDR3 covers 15 residues.